This T cell receptor (beta chain) was identified in a study of blood T cell repertoires in COVID-19 (dated by TCRdb to about 2020). Background on the whole study: The collaborator samples originated in the United States, Italy and Spain and spanned the acute and convalescent phases of COVID-19. The prospective study material was composed of cDNA or gDNA derived from T cells, B-cell-depleted T cells, or PBMCs. Deeply sampled blood TCRbeta repertoires from subjects exposed to, actively infected with, or recovered from COVID-19 were included in the dataset. A freely available public database, intended as a resource for researchers studying the immune response to SARS-CoV-2, is where the repertoires were released. Nearly every sample came with metadata listing a de-identified subject ID, COVID-19 status, age in years and sex. Samples were obtained from the ongoing ImmuneRACE study (first 160 participants) and from 1,254 subjects provided by 6 global collaborators. Where HLA class I and class II types were available, the types were taken from metadata supplied by the sample provider, not from assay-based typing.

TCRbeta CDR3 regions were amplified from genomic DNA by means of the immunoSEQ Assay, a bias-controlled multiplex PCR. The published analysis was carried out like this. Nucleated cell counts per sample were estimated from amplification of reference gene primers within the assay. Sequence reads were collapsed and filtered to measure the absolute abundance of every unique TCRbeta CDR3 rearrangement. For each sample, productive Simpson clonality was calculated by taking the square root of Simpson's diversity index across productive rearrangements. What TCRdb holds here is the immuneACCESS table cut down to in-frame rearrangements. Part of the clones is not present; checked against another copy, under half of the missing clones reflect an unresolved V gene, and the others are unexplained. That table gives V, J and clone size, and the DNA gave D and trimming. Present in this sample are 60,000 or so clones, 70% to 90% of which were seen just once. The top ten clones comprise around 8.3% of the sample.

Whole blood was collected in K2EDTA tubes by collaborating institutions according to the institutions' own protocols. For TCRbeta analysis, collaborators shipped samples in one of three forms: frozen whole blood, isolated PBMCs, or DNA extracted from either of those sample types. Via the germline V gene, CDR1 is SGHDN and CDR2 FVKESK. V and J are truncated by 0 bases and 5 bases respectively, leaving an intervening sequence of 10 bases. The CDR3, from cysteine to phenylalanine, totals 15 residues. The CDR3 DNA has 45 bases and is translated from base 1. Notes on this clone: The clone's antigen remains unknown. Base-call qualities are not available, and no considerably larger clone is one nucleotide away.

The investigation overall reported the following: The amount of clinical and demographic metadata varied by source and participant and was provided uncurated.

This clonotype originated in a human donor with active COVID-19. The donor label of this sample is uncertain. Rearrangement joined TRBV14 to TRBJ2-2; no D segment can be confidently identified. The specimen sequenced was peripheral blood. Here the CDR3 is given as CASSQEWAGTGELFF. The nucleotides are TGTGCCAGCAGCCAAGAATGGGCAGGTACCGGGGAGCTGTTTTTT. Full variable domain (CDR3 extended with the reference TRBV14 and TRBJ2-2 proteins): EAGVTQFPSHSVIEKGQTVTLRCDPISGHDNLYWYRRVMGKEIKFLLHFVKESKQDESGMPNNRFLAERTGGTYSTLKVQPAELEDSGVYFCASSQEWAGTGELFFGEGSRLTVL.